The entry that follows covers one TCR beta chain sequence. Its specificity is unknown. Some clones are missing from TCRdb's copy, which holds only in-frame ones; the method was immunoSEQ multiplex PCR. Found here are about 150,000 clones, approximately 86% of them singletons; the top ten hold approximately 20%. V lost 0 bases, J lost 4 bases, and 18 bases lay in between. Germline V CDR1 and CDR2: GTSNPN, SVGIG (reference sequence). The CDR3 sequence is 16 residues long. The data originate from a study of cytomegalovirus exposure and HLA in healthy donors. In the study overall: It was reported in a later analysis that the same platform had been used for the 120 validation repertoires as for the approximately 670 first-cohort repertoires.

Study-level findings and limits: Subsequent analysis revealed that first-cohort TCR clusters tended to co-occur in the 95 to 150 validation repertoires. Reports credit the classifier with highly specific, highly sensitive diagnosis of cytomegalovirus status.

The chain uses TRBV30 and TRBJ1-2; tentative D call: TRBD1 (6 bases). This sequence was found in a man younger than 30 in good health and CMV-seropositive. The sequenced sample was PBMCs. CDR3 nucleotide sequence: TGTGCCTGGAGTGTAGTCGGAGCAGGGGATGGCTATGGCTACACCTTC. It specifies CAWSVVGAGDGYGYTF.